This T cell receptor (beta chain) was observed in a study of shared clonotypes between healthy human individuals. The V segment lost 3 bases and the J segment 8 bases; nucleotides outside the gene matches: 6. The germline V gene has CDR1 SGHTS and CDR2 YDEGEE. The CDR3 length is 14 residues. This clone appeared many times. Running of the assay took place at deep level. Generated by immunoSEQ multiplex PCR, the TCRdb table keeps only in-frame clones and is missing some. The repertoire has about 660,000 clones, under 80% of them found once; the top ten carry 1.5% to 2%. The chain is built from TRBV5-8 and TRBJ1-4, with 8 nucleotides matching TRBD1. The sequence derives from a woman in her 30s in good health. The sequenced sample consisted of memory CD4+ T cells sorted from blood. As for subset: CD45RA-negative fraction. CDR3 residues: CASSSGTGYEKLFF. The CDR3 DNA reads TGTGCCAGCAGCTCCGGGACAGGATACGAAAAACTGTTTTTT.